Listed here are 13 T cell receptor beta chains from one sample, sequenced in a study of patients and donors after allogeneic stem cell transplantation. TCRdb re-analysed the RT-PCR reads in MiXCR, keeping a single row per CDR3 protein. The sample includes approximately 200,000 distinct CDR3 sequences, roughly two fifths of them seen just once. The sample comprised blood, either unsorted or a sorted T cell fraction (not recorded which). These receptors all stem from a human donor who was either an allogeneic HSCT recipient or a stem cell or donor lymphocyte infusion donor (not recorded which). It is not recorded whose cells these are; they may come from a transplant donor.

This clonotype was seen a few times. The V call is TRBV10-3, the J call TRBJ1-1; D gene uncertain. The germline V gene has CDR1 ENHRY and CDR2 SYGVKD. V was trimmed by 3 bases and J by 4 bases, leaving 12 bases between them. CDR3 size: 14 residues. CDR3 residues: CAISDPWESTEAFF. CDR3 bases: TGTGCCATCAGTGATCCCTGGGAGTCCACTGAAGCTTTCTTT.

The chain recombines TRBV20-1 with TRBJ1-3, with D perhaps matching TRBD1 (6 bases). Germline-derived CDR1 and CDR2 are DFQATT and SNEGSKA (reference sequence). The V end lost 6 bases, the J end lost 2 bases, and 23 bases lay between the germline ends. The CDR3 length is 17 residues. CDR3 in DNA: TGCAGTGCCCACGAAATCACAGGGAAAATTACTGGAAACACCATATATTTT. Translating it yields CSAHEITGKITGNTIYF.

This clonotype was picked up many times. The gene calls are TRBV6-6 and TRBJ1-3; D gene uncertain. Trimming took 2 bases from V and 1 from J, leaving 15 bases between them. CDR3 length: 17 residues. Germline lookup yields CDR1 MNHNY and CDR2 SVGAGI (reference sequence). The CDR3: CASSYHGQRRSGNTIYF. The CDR3 DNA is TGTGCCAGCAGTTACCACGGGCAGCGGAGATCTGGAAACACCATATATTTT.

This clonotype was seen a handful of times. This CDR3 reads CASSLTDSYEQYF. The CDR3 nucleotides read TGCGCCAGCAGCTTGACGGACTCCTACGAGCAGTACTTC. The V gene is TRBV5-1, the J gene TRBJ2-7, with D hard to call. Between the trimmed V and J ends, which lost 1 base and 0 bases, there was a span of 5 bases. CDR3 length equals 13 residues. Germline lookup yields CDR1 SGHRS and CDR2 YFSETQ.

This clonotype showed up just a few times. CDR3 amino acids: CSAWDAGKHYEQYF. The CDR3 DNA reads as TGCAGTGCCTGGGACGCGGGGAAACACTACGAGCAGTACTTC. This rearrangement joins TRBV20-1 to TRBJ2-7; maybe TRBD2 (6 bases). V was shortened by 6 bases and J by 3 bases, with 18 bases between the two germline ends. The CDR3 is made up of 14 amino acids. The germline gives CDR1 DFQATT, CDR2 SNEGSKA (reference sequence).

This chain connects TRBV20-1 to TRBJ1-2; D perhaps matches TRBD1 (5 bases). CDR3 size: 12 residues. Germline assignment: CDR1 DFQATT and CDR2 SNEGSKA (reference sequence). The germline V and J ends were trimmed by 0 bases and 8 bases, with 10 bases remaining between them. CDR3 DNA sequence: TGCAGTGCTAGAGATGGGGCTTGGGGCTACACCTTC. Translated, it gives CSARDGAWGYTF.

The chain is built from TRBV3-1 and TRBJ1-5; D is possibly TRBD1 (6 bases). Germline-derived CDR1 and CDR2 are LGHDT and YNNKEL (reference sequence). V was shortened by 4 bases and J by 4 bases, with 11 bases between the two germline ends. The CDR3 loop spans 14 amino acids. The DNA of the CDR3 is TGTGCCAGCAGCCCATGGACAGCTAATCAGCCCCAGCATTTT. Protein: CASSPWTANQPQHF. The complete variable domain, with remaining parts taken from reference TRBV3-1 and TRBJ1-5, reads DTAVSQTPKYLVTQMGNDKSIKCEQNLGHDTMYWYKQDSKKFLKIMFSYNNKELIINETVPNRFSPKSPDKAHLNLHINSLELGDSAVYFCASSPWTANQPQHFGDGTRLSIL.

The gene calls are TRBV5-1 and TRBJ1-1; D perhaps matches TRBD1 (6 bases). The CDR3 loop spans 13 amino acids. V was trimmed by 0 bases and J by 8 bases, leaving 11 bases between them. Per germline, CDR1 SGHRS and CDR2 YFSETQ. As DNA, the CDR3 is TGCGCCAGCAGCTTGGGGCCCGACAGGGAAGCTTTCTTT. Translating gives CASSLGPDREAFF. Based on the CDR3 plus reference TRBV5-1 and TRBJ1-1, the full variable domain is KAGVTQTPRYLIKTRGQQVTLSCSPISGHRSVSWYQQTPGQGLQFLFEYFSETQRNKGNFPGRFSGRQFSNSRSEMNVSTLELGDSALYLCASSLGPDREAFFGQGTRLTVV.

This rearrangement joins TRBV28 to TRBJ1-2, with TRBD1 as a possible D gene (6 bases). With 5 bases removed from V and 8 bases from J, the gap between germline ends came to 21 bases. The CDR3 sequence is 15 residues long. CDR1 MDHEN and CDR2 SYDVKM come from the germline V gene. In DNA form, the CDR3 reads TGTGCCAGCAGTCAAAACGGCTGGCAGGGGATCGGCTACACCTTC. Translating it yields CASSQNGWQGIGYTF.

This clonotype has more than one count but fewer than ten. V is TRBV4-1 and J is TRBJ1-1; D is possibly TRBD1 (5 bases). Germline V gene lookup returns CDR1 MGHRA and CDR2 YSYEKL. The V end lost 2 bases, the J end lost 4 bases, and 14 bases lay between the germline ends. CDR3 length: 15 amino acids. CDR3 nucleotides: TGCGCCAGCAGCCAACCGGGGGGAGAGGTCACTGAAGCTTTCTTT. Translating it yields CASSQPGGEVTEAFF.

This clonotype has only a few counts. The chain couples TRBV18 to TRBJ1-1, with D maybe TRBD1 (5 bases). This CDR3 is built from 15 residues. V gave up 1 base and J gave up 1 base, with 10 bases separating them. Germline CDR1 and CDR2: KGHSH and LQKENI. This CDR3 is CASSPRDGQNTEAFF. For the CDR3, the DNA is TGTGCCAGCTCACCACGGGACGGCCAGAACACTGAAGCTTTCTTT.

This clonotype was counted only a few times. CDR3 sequence (DNA): TGCAGTGCTAGAGATCCGGGACAGGGAATGAATCAGCCCCAGCATTTT. Residues: CSARDPGQGMNQPQHF. This chain connects TRBV20-1 to TRBJ1-5; 9 nucleotides match TRBD1. CDR1 DFQATT and CDR2 SNEGSKA come from the germline V gene (reference sequence). V was pared by 0 bases and J by 4 bases, with 7 bases of the junction left unmatched. This CDR3 region has 16 residues.

This clonotype occurred a few times. This chain joins TRBV15 and TRBJ1-2; the D is unclear. CDR3 size: 15 residues. The V and J ends lost 5 bases and 4 bases respectively, with 17 bases between them. Germline CDR1 and CDR2: LNHNV and YYDKDF (reference sequence). CDR3 in amino acids: CATSPRPGSTYGYTF. CDR3 DNA sequence: TGTGCCACCAGCCCTCGTCCCGGGTCCACCTATGGCTACACCTTC.